These T cell receptor beta chains were read from a single sample in a study of blood T cell repertoires in COVID-19. Only in-frame clones appear in the TCRdb table, and some are missing; sequencing was by immunoSEQ multiplex PCR. The sample includes fewer than 200,000 clones, 80% to 90% of them seen just once. Sequencing used peripheral blood. The receptors here all came from a woman of 80 years or more with acute or convalescent COVID-19. The conserved cysteine and the conserved F or W are not part of the CDR3 here.

V,CDR3
TRBV7-2,ASSSGTVNTEAF
TRBV19,ATEAGTGVRY
TRBV5-6,ASSLVTSKNIQY
TRBV28,ASSPDSTPEQF
TRBV5-1,ASSPGLAGGETQY
TRBV12-3/TRBV12-4,ASTTGVGPQH
TRBV15,ATSRSRTGLREQY
TRBV27,ASSPLTSSYEQY
TRBV28,ASSLTANYEQY
TRBV11-2,ASSRDSNQPQH
TRBV5-1,ASSTGTDGNTIY
TRBV2,ASSELVWGGTLNYGYT
TRBV6-2/TRBV6-3,ASSWTSGRAVTDTQY
TRBV6-1,ASSEAWQGMDSPLH
TRBV28,ASSLFWAQGAGANVLT
TRBV4-1,ASSQMRLAGGEQY
TRBV6-5,ASSYPTGGGGELF
TRBV11-2,ASSSGQHGNTEAF
TRBV2,ASGGQGYGTQY
TRBV7-2,ASSRRLAGHTDTQY
TRBV24-1,ATSDQGGARTDTQY
TRBV12-3/TRBV12-4,ASSPIPDTQY
TRBV12-3/TRBV12-4,ASSLGRYYGYT
TRBV6-2/TRBV6-3,ASSPRGAGSNQPQH
TRBV29-1,SVEGGKGNLGANVLT
TRBV5-1,ASSRDTSSYEQY
TRBV6-5,ASSLGEGSPLH
TRBV24-1,ATSDSGTAQETQY
TRBV15,ATSGGAFNYGYT
TRBV30,AWSYLAENTGELF
TRBV5-6,ASSPTSGRYNEQF
TRBV19,ASSPQGLASPLH
TRBV7-2,ASSLMASGNQPQH
TRBV6-5,ASSRNRGEKLF
TRBV11-3,ASSSGLAGFTDTQY
TRBV29-1,SVGGGTWEQY
TRBV3-1/TRBV3-2,ASSQYSGSGETQY
TRBV28,ASSINRGLKEKLF
TRBV5-1,ASSLEGAYNSPLH
TRBV5-1,ASSLEDRGLFSSPLH